The clone carrying this TCR beta chain has a handful of counts. V dropped 6 bases and J dropped 13; count of bases not matched to a gene: 12. The CDR3 has 14 amino acids. The entry originates in a study of immune characterization of retroperitoneal liposarcoma. Via MiXCR, TCRdb re-called the PCR reads, giving one row per CDR3 protein. The data hold roughly 6,600 distinct CDR3 sequences, with less than 30% observed a single time. V gene TRBV12-3 or TRBV12-4 combines with J gene TRBJ2-4, with TRBD1 identical over 10 bases. The source is a female donor with retroperitoneal liposarcoma. Sample: tumor tissue. The CDR3: CASRPGQGPSEQYF. CDR3 nucleotides: TGTGCCAGCAGGCCGGGACAGGGGCCTAGTGAGCAGTACTTC.